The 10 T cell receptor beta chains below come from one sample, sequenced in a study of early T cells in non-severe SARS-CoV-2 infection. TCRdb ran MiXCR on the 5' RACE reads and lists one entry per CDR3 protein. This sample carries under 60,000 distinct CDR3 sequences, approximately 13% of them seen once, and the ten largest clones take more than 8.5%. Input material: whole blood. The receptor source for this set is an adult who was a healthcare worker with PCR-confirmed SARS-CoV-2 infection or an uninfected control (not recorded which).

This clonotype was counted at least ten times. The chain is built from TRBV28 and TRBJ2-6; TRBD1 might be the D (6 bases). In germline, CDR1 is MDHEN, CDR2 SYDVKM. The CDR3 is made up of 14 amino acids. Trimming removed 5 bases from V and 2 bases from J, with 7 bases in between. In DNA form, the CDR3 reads TGTGCCAGCAGTCAGGGGCCTGGGGCCAACGTCCTGACTTTC. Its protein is CASSQGPGANVLTF.

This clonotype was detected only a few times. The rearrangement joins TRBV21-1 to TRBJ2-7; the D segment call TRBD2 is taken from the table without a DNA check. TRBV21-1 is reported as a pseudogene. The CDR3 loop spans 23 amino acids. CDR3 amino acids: CASSKALGASAPRTSGRASEQYF. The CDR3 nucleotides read TGTGCCAGCAGCAAAGCGCTGGGTGCTTCGGCCCCCCGGACTAGCGGGAGAGCGAGCGAGCAGTACTTC.

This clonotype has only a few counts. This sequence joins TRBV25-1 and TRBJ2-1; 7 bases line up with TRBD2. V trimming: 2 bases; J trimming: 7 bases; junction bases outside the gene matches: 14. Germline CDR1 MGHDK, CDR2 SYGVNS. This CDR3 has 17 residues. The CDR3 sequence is CASSEVRAGRVVNEQFF. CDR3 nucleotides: TGTGCCAGCAGTGAAGTAAGAGCGGGACGCGTAGTTAATGAGCAGTTCTTC.

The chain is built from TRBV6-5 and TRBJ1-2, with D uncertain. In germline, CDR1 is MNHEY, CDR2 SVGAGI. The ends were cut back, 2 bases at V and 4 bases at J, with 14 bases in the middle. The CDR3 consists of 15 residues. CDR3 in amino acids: CASSYGRPTTYGYTF. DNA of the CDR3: TGTGCCAGCAGTTACGGGCGGCCCACAACCTATGGCTACACCTTC.

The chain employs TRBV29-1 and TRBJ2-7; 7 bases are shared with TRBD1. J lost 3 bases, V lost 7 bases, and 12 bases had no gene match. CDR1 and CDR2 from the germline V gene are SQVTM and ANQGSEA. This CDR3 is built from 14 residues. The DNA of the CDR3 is TGCAGCGGGGGACAGTCAGCCGGAATCTACGAGCAGTACTTC. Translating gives CSGGQSAGIYEQYF.

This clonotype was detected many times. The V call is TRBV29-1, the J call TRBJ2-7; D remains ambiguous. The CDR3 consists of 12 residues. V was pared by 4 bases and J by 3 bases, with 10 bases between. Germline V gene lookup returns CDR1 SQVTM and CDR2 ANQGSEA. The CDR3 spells CSVAGPFYEQYF. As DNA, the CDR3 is TGCAGCGTTGCGGGCCCCTTCTACGAGCAGTACTTC.

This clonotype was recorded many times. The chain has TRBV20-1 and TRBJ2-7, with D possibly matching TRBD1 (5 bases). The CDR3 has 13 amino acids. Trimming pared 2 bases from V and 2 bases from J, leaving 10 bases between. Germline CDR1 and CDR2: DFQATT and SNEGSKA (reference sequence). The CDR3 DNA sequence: TGCAGTGCTAGATTTACAGGTACCTACGAGCAGTACTTC. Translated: CSARFTGTYEQYF.

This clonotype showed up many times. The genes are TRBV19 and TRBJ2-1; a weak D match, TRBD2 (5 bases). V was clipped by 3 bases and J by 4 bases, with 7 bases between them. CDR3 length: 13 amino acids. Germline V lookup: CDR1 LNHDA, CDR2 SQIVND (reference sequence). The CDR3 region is CASSIGGYNEQFF. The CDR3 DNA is TGTGCCAGTAGTATCGGCGGGTACAATGAGCAGTTCTTC.

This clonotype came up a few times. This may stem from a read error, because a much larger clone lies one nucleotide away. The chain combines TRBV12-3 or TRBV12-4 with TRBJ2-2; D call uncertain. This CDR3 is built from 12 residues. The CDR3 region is CANSPYGGELFF. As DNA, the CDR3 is TGTGCCAACAGTCCGTACGGGGGGGAGCTGTTTTTT.

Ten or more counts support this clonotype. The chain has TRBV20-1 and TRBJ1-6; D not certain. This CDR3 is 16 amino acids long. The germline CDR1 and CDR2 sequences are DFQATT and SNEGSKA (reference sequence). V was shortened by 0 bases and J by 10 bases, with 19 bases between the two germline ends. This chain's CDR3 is CSARETTGRWESPLHF. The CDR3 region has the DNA TGCAGTGCTAGAGAAACGACCGGACGGTGGGAATCACCCCTCCACTTT.